There are a few counts of the clone carrying this T cell receptor (beta chain). Its antigen is unknown. Germline V gives CDR1 SGHRS, CDR2 YFSETQ. The CDR3 extends over 14 amino acids. Deletions cut 2 bases from V and 1 base from J, with 9 bases between. The sample originates from a study of blood T cells in healthy people across ages. Study summary: Per two T cells, template switching captured roughly one barcoded beta molecule. Study conclusions and caveats: The study found more naive CD4+ cells and higher diversity in long-lived than aged donors.

Donor samples were obtained from healthy Caucasian individuals from Russia, aged roughly 6 to 90. Together with a sample-barcoded 5' primer, a J-beta primer mix was included in a second PCR lasting about 6 to 11 cycles. From the 5' RACE reads, TCRdb called clonotypes with MiXCR, one entry per CDR3 protein. The sample consists of some 640,000 distinct CDR3 sequences, over 45% of them appearing once. This receptor was identified in a woman aged 55-69 years in good health. The sample was blood. The V gene is TRBV5-1, the J gene TRBJ2-5; D remains ambiguous. The chain's CDR3 is CASSFLSFQETQYF. The CDR3 nucleotides read TGCGCCAGCAGCTTTTTATCCTTCCAAGAGACCCAGTACTTC.